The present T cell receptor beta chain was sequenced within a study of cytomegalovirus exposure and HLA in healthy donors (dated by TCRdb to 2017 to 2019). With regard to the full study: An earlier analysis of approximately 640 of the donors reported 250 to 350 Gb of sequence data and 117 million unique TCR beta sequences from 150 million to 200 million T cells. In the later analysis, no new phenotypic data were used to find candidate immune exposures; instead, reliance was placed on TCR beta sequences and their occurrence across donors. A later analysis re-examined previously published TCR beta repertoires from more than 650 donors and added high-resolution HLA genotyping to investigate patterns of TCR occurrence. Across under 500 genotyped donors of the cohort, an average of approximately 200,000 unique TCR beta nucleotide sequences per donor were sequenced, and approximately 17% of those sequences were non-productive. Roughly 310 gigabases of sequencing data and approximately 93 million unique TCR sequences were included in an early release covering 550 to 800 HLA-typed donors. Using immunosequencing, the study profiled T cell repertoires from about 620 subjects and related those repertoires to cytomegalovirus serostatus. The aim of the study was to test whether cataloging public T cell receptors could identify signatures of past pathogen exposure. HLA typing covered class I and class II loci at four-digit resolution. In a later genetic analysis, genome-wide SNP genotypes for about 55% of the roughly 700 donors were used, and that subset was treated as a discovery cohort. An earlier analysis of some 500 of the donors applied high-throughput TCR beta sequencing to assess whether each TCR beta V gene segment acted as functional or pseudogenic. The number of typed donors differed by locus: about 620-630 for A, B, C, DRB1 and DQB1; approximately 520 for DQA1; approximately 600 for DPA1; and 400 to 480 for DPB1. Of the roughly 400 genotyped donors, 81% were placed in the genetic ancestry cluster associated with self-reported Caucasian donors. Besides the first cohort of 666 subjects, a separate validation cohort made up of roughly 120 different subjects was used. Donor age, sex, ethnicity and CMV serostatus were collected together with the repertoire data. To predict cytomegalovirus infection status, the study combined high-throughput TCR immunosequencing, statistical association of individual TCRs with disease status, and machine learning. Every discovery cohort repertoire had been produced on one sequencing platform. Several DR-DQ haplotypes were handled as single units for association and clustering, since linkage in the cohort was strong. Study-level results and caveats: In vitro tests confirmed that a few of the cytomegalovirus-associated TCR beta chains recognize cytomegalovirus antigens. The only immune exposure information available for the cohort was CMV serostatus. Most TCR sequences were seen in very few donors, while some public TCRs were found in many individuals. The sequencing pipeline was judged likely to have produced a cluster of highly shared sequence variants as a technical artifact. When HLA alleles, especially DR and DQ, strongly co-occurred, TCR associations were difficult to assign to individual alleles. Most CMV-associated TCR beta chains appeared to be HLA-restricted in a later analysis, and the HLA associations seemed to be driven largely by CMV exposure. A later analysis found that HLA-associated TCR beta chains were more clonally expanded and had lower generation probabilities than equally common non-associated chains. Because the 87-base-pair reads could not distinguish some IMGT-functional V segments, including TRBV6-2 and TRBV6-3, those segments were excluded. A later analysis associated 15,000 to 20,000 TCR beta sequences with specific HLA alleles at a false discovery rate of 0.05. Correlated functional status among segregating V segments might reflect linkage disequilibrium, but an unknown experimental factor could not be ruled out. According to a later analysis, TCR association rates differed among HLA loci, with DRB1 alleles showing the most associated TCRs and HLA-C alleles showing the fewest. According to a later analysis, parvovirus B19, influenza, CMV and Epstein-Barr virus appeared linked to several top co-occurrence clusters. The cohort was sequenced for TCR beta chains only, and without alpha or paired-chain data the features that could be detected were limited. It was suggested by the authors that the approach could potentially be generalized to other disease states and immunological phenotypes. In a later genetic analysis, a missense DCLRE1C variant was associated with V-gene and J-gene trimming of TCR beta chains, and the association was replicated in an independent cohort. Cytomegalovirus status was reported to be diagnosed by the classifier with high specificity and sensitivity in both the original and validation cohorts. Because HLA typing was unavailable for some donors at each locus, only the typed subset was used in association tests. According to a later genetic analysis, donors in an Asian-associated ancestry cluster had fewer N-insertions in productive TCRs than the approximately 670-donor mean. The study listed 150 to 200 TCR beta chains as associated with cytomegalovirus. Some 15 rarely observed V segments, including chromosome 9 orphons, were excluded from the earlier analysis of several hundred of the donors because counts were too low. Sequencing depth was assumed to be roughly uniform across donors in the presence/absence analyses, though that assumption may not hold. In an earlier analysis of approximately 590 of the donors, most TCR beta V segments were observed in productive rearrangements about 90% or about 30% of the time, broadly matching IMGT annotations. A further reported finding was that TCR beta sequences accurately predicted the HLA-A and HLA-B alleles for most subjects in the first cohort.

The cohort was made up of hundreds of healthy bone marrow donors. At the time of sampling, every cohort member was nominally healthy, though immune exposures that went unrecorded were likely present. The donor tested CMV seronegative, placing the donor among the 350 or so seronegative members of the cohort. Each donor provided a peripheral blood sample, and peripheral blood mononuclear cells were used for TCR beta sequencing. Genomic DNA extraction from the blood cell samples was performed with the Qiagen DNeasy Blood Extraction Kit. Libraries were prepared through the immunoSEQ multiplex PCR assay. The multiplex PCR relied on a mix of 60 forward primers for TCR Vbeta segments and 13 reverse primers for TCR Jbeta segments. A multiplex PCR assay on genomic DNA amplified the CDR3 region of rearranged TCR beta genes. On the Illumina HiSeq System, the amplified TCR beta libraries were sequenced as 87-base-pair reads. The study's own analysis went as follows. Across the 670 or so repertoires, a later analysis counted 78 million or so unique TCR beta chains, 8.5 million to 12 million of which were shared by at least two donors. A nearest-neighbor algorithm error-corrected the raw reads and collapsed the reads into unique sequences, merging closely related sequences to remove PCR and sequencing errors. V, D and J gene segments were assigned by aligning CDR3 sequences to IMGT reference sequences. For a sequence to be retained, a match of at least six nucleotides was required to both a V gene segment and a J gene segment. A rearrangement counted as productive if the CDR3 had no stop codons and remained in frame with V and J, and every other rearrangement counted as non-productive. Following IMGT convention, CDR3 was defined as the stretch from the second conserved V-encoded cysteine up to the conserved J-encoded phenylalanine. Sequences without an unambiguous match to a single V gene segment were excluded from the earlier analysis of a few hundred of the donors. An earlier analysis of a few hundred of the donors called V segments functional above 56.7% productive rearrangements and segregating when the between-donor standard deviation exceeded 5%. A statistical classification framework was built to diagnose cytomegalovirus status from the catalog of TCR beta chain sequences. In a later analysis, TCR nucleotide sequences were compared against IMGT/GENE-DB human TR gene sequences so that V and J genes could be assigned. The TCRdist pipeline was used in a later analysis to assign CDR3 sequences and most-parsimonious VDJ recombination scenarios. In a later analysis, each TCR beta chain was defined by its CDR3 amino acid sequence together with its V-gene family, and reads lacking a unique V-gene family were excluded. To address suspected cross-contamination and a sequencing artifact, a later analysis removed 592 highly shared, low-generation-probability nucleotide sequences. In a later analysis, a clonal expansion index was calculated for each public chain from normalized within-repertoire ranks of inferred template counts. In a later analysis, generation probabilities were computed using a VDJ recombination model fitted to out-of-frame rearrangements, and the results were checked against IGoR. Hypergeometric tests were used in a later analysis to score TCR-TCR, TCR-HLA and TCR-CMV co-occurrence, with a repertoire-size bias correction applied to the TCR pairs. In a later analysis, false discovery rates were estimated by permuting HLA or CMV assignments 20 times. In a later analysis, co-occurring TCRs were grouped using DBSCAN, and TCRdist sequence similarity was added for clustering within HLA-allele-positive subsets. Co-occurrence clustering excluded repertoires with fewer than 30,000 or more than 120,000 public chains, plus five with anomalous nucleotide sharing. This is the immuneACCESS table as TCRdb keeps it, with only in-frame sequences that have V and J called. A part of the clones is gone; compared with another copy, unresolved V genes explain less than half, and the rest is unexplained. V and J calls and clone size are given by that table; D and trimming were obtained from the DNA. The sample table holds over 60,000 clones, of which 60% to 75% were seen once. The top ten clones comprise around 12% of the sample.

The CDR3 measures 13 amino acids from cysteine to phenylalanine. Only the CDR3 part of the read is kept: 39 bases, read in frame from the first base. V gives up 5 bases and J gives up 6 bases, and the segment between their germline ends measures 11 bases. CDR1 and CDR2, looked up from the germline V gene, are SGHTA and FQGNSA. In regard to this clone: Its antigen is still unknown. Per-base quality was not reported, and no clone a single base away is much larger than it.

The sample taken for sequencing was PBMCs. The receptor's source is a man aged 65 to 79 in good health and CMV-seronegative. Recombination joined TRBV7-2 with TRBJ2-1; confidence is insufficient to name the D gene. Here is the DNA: TGTGCCAGCAGCCTTGACTCGGCCAATGAGCAGTTCTTC. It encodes CASSLDSANEQFF.